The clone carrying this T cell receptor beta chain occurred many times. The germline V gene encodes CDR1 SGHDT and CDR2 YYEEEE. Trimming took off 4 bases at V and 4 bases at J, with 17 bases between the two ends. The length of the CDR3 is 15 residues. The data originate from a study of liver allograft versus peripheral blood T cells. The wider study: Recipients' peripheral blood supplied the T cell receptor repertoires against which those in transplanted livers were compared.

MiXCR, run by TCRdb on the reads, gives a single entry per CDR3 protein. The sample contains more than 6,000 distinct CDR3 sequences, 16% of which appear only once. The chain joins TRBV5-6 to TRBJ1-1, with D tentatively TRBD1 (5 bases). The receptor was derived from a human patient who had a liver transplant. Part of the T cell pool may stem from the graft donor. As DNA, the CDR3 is TGTGCCAGCAGCCGCCGCGGGCCGGGGGTCACTGAAGCTTTCTTT. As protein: CASSRRGPGVTEAFF.